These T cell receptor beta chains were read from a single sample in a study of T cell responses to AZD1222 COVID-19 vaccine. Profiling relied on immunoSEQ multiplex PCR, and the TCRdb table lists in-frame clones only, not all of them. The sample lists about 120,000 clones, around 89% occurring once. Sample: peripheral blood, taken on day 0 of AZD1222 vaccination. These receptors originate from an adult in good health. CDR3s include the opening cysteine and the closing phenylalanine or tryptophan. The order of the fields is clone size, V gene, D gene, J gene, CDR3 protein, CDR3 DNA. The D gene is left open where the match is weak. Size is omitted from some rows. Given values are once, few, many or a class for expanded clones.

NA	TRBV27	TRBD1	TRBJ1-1	CASSPGQTNTEAFF	TGTGCCAGCAGCCCGGGACAGACGAACACTGAAGCTTTCTTT
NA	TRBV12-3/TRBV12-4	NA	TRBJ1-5	CASSLEGQPQHF	TGTGCCAGCAGTTTGGAGGGTCAGCCCCAGCATTTT
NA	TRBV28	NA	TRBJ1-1	CASSTSLGAPNTEAFF	TGTGCCAGCAGCACCTCTTTAGGGGCCCCGAACACTGAAGCTTTCTTT
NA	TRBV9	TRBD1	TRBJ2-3	CASSVQGASGTQYF	TGTGCCAGCAGCGTTCAGGGGGCGAGCGGTACGCAGTATTTT
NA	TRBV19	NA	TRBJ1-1	CASSSRALTEAFF	TGTGCCAGTAGTAGCCGGGCCCTCACTGAAGCTTTCTTT
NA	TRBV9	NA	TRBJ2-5	CASSEQGQETQYF	TGTGCCAGCAGCGAGCAGGGTCAAGAGACCCAGTACTTC
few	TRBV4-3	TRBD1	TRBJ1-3	CASSHIATGAGNTIYF	TGCGCCAGCAGCCATATCGCGACAGGGGCTGGAAACACCATATATTTT
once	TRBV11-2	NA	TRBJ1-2	CASSISMGPAYGYTF	TGTGCCAGCAGCATCTCCATGGGGCCTGCCTATGGCTACACCTTC
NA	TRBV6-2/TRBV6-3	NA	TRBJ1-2	CASSYVLARANYGYTF	TGTGCCAGCAGTTACGTATTGGCGAGAGCTAACTATGGCTACACCTTC
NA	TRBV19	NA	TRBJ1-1	CASSIVFRGTRAEAFF	TGTGCCAGTAGTATAGTCTTCAGGGGAACCAGGGCTGAAGCTTTCTTT
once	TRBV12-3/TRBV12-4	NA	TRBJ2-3	CASSSHDTDTQYF	TGTGCCAGCAGTTCCCATGACACGGATACGCAGTATTTT
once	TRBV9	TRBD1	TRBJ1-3	CASSSQGAGNTIYF	TGTGCCAGCAGCTCTCAGGGGGCTGGAAACACCATATATTTT
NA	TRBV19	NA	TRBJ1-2	CASSIRDDYYGYTF	TGTGCCAGTAGTATTCGCGACGACTACTATGGCTACACCTTC
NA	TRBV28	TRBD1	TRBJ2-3	CASSRQGLSTDTQYF	TGTGCCAGCAGCCGACAGGGCCTCAGCACAGATACGCAGTATTTT
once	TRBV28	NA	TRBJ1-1	CASSLGGNTEAFF	TGTGCCAGCAGTTTGGGTGGGAACACTGAAGCTTTCTTT
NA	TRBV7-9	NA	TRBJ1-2	CASSFTEGIQGYGYTF	TGTGCCAGCAGCTTCACGGAAGGGATACAGGGTTATGGCTACACCTTC
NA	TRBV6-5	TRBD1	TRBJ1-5	CASSRQGWDQPQHF	TGTGCCAGCAGTAGACAGGGTTGGGATCAGCCCCAGCATTTT
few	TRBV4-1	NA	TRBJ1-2	CASSQAAAGYGYTF	TGCGCCAGCAGCCAAGCCGCGGCGGGTTATGGCTACACCTTC
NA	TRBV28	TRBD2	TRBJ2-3	CASSLGSGGFDTQYF	TGTGCCAGCAGTTTGGGTAGCGGGGGGTTCGATACGCAGTATTTT
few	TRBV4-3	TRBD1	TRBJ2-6	CASSLQQSRDSSGANVLTF	TGCGCCAGCAGCCTCCAACAATCCCGGGACAGCTCTGGGGCCAACGTCCTGACTTTC
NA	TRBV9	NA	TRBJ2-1	CASSVKLAGNNEQFF	TGTGCCAGCAGCGTAAAACTAGCAGGAAACAATGAGCAGTTCTTC
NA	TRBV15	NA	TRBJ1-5	CATSRGGTSQPQHF	TGTGCCACCAGCAGGGGGGGTACGTCTCAGCCCCAGCATTTT